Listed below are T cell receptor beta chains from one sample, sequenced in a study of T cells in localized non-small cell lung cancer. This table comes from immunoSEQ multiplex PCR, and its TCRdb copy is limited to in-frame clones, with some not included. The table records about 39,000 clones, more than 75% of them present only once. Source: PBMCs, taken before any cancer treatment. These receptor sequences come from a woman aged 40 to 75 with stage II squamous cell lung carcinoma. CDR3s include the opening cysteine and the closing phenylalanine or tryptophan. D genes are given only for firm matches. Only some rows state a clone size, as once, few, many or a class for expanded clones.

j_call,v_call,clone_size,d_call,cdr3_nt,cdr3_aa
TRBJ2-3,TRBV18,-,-,TGTGCCAGCTCACCAATCACAGATACGCAGTATTTT,CASSPITDTQYF
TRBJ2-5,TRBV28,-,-,TGTGCCAGCAGTTTATCGCGGGAGACCCAGTACTTC,CASSLSRETQYF
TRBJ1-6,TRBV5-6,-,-,TGTGCCAGCAGCCACTACAGGGATAATTCACCCCTCCACTTT,CASSHYRDNSPLHF
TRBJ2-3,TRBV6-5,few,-,TGTGCCAGCAGGCAGGGGTTAGTCACAGATACGCAGTATTTT,CASRQGLVTDTQYF
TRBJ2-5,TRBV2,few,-,TGTGCCAGCAAATACCGGGTGGAAGAGACCCAGTACTTC,CASKYRVEETQYF
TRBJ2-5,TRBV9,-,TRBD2,TGTGCCAGCAGCGCCGGGACTATTCAAGAGACCCAGTACTTC,CASSAGTIQETQYF
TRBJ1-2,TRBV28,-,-,TGTGCCAGCAGTTCCCCGAGAGGAGGGAGAATAGGTAATGGCTACACCTTC,CASSSPRGGRIGNGYTF
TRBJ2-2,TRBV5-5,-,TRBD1,TGTGCCAGCAGCACCAGGGGGCGGATGGTCACCGGGGAGCTGTTTTTT,CASSTRGRMVTGELFF
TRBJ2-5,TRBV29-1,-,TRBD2,TGCAGCGTTGGCGGGACTAGCGGGACGGAGACCCAGTACTTC,CSVGGTSGTETQYF
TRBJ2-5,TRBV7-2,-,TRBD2,TGTGCCAGCAGCTCAGGACTAGCGGGGGTTCGAGAGACCCAGTACTTC,CASSSGLAGVRETQYF
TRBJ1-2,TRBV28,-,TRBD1,TGTGCCGGGGGACAGGGTGGCTATGGCTACACCTTC,CAGGQGGYGYTF
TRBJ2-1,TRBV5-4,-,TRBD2,TGTGCCAGCAGCTTGGAAAATAGCGGGGGCTACAATGAGCAGTTCTTC,CASSLENSGGYNEQFF
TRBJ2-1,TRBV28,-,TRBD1,TGTGCCAGCAGTATCGGACAGGGACGGGGCAATGAGCAGTTCTTC,CASSIGQGRGNEQFF
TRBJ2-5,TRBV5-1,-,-,TGCGCCAGCAGCTTTATGGGACCCGGGTACCAAGAGACCCAGTACTTC,CASSFMGPGYQETQYF
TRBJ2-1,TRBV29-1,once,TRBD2,TGCAGCGTTGACGGGGGGGGCTACAATGAGCAGTTCTTC,CSVDGGGYNEQFF